These 11 T cell receptor beta chains were all obtained from the same sample, sequenced in a study of cytomegalovirus exposure and HLA in healthy donors (dated by TCRdb to the late 2010s). Library method: the immunoSEQ multiplex PCR assay. For the multiplex PCR, a mixture combining 60 forward primers for TCR Vbeta segments and 13 reverse primers for TCR Jbeta segments was used. Imported from immuneACCESS, the table was reduced by TCRdb to in-frame sequences with V and J called. These copies leave out some clones; in studies compared against another copy, an unresolved V gene accounts for under half, and the cause of the remainder is not known. The sample table lists roughly 160,000 clones, approximately 80% of them with a count of one. The ten largest clones add up to 7% to 9.5% of the sample. The sequencing input was PBMCs. The receptors derive from a male donor in good health and CMV-seropositive.

This clone has a handful of counts. The chain combines TRBV6-1 with TRBJ1-2; 7 bases are shared with TRBD1. In germline, CDR1 is MNHNS, CDR2 SASEGT. Losses at the gene ends were 2 bases for V and 2 bases for J; bases not matched to a gene: 5. CDR3 length equals 15 residues. Here the CDR3 reads CASSEWTGPNYGYTF. The CDR3 bases are TGTGCCAGCAGTGAATGGACAGGACCAAACTATGGCTACACCTTC.

This clone was counted between two and nine times. This sequence joins TRBV6-5 and TRBJ2-7; weak D call: TRBD2 (5 bases). Germline V CDR1 and CDR2: MNHEY, SVGAGI. CDR3 length equals 15 residues. Trimming removed 5 bases from V and 0 bases from J, with 14 bases in between. For the CDR3, the DNA is TGTGCCAGCAGTAATACGAAAACTAGCTCCTACGAGCAGTACTTC. Translating it yields CASSNTKTSSYEQYF.

The chain joins TRBV27 to TRBJ2-3, with TRBD2 identical over 11 bases. J was trimmed by 3 bases and V by 7 bases; bases with no gene match: 9. The CDR3 contains 16 residues. Germline V lookup: CDR1 MNHEY, CDR2 SMNVEV (reference sequence). This CDR3 is CASTLLAGVGTDTQYF. The CDR3 coding sequence is TGTGCCAGCACCTTACTAGCGGGAGTAGGTACAGATACGCAGTATTTT.

The chain couples TRBV28 to TRBJ1-2; D may be TRBD1 (5 bases). V lost 6 bases and J 3 bases, leaving 20 bases between the germline ends. This CDR3 spans 16 amino acids. Germline assignment: CDR1 MDHEN and CDR2 SYDVKM. The CDR3 nucleotides are TGTGCCAGCAGAACCTCCGGGACTCAAGGGGACTATGGCTACACCTTC. Amino acid sequence: CASRTSGTQGDYGYTF.

This clone was recorded a few times. The chain recombines TRBV15 with TRBJ1-2, with D tentatively TRBD1 (5 bases). Germline CDR1 reads LNHNV; CDR2 reads YYDKDF (reference sequence). This CDR3 is built from 14 residues. The germline V and J ends were trimmed by 1 base and 7 bases, with 13 bases remaining between them. CDR3 sequence reads: CATSRAQGRGGYTF. CDR3 bases: TGTGCCACCAGCAGAGCGCAGGGCCGAGGTGGCTACACCTTC.

J is TRBJ2-3 and V is TRBV5-4; 10 bases match TRBD2. CDR1 and CDR2 (germline): SGHNT, YYREEE (reference sequence). The J segment lost 0 bases and the V segment lost 0 bases, leaving 13 bases of the junction unmatched. CDR3 length: 20 residues. CDR3 DNA sequence: TGTGCCAGCAGCTTGGAAGGGTCTAGCGGGGGACCTCACAGCACAGATACGCAGTATTTT. Its translation is CASSLEGSSGGPHSTDTQYF.

In its sample, this clone was seen once. V is TRBV28 and J is TRBJ1-2, with a possible D match to TRBD1 (5 bases). Per the germline V gene, CDR1 is MDHEN and CDR2 is SYDVKM. The V gene lost 2 bases and the J gene lost 8 bases, with 15 bases spanning the gap. The CDR3 length is 14 residues. The CDR3 DNA follows: TGTGCCAGCAGTTTAAGCCAGGGCCCCAGCGGCTACACCTTC. Residues: CASSLSQGPSGYTF.

The chain couples TRBV7-6 to TRBJ2-7; the match to TRBD1 covers 7 bases. Trimming took 4 bases from V and 6 from J; bases not matched to a gene: 9. The CDR3 length is 14 residues. The germline V gene has CDR1 SGHVS and CDR2 FNYEAQ. The CDR3, as DNA: TGTGCCAGCAGCTCGCAGACAGGGTCGTCCGAGCAGTACTTC. It codes for CASSSQTGSSEQYF.

The chain is built from TRBV18 and TRBJ2-7; 8 bases match TRBD2. The germline V gene has CDR1 KGHSH and CDR2 LQKENI. Trimming at V came to 2 bases and at J to 6 bases, leaving 9 bases not matched to a gene. The CDR3 covers 15 residues. The CDR3 here is CASSPGSGRVSEQYF. The CDR3 DNA sequence: TGTGCCAGCTCACCAGGAAGCGGGAGAGTTTCCGAGCAGTACTTC. The whole variable domain, remainder taken from reference TRBV18 and TRBJ2-7, is NAGVMQNPRHLVRRRGQEARLRCSPMKGHSHVYWYRQLPEEGLKFMVYLQKENIIDESGMPKERFSAEFPKEGPSILRIQQVVRGDSAAYFCASSPGSGRVSEQYFGPGTRLTVT.

V gene TRBV18 combines with J gene TRBJ1-2; 7 nucleotides match TRBD1. V lost 3 bases and J lost 2; bases outside the gene matches: 6. The CDR3 has 15 amino acids. Germline V gene data show CDR1 as KGHSH and CDR2 as LQKENI. CDR3 loop: CASSPALGQNYGYTF. The CDR3, as DNA: TGTGCCAGCTCACCCGCTTTGGGACAGAACTATGGCTACACCTTC.

This chain links TRBV27 with TRBJ1-4; TRBD1 matches 7 bases. Germline CDR1 MNHEY, CDR2 SMNVEV (reference sequence). With V trimmed by 5 bases and J by 3 bases, 3 bases remained unmatched. This CDR3 is 14 amino acids long. CDR3 sequence (DNA): TGTGCCAGCAGTAGGGACAGAGCTAATGAAAAACTGTTTTTT. Its protein product is CASSRDRANEKLFF.